This T cell receptor (beta chain) stems from a study of blood T cell repertoires in COVID-19. Study-level information: The United States, Italy and Spain supplied acute and convalescent COVID-19 samples. T cells, B-cell-depleted T cells, or PBMCs provided the cDNA or gDNA that served as material.

TCRdb keeps only in-frame clones here, not all; method: immunoSEQ multiplex PCR. This sample has over 15,000 clones, with 85% to 95% found just once. Per the germline V gene, CDR1 is MNHEY and CDR2 is SVGAGI. This CDR3 region has 15 residues. V lost 2 bases and J lost 4, with 15 bases in between. The TCR comes from a human donor in a cohort sampled during active COVID-19. Sequencing was performed on peripheral blood. This chain uses TRBV6-5 with TRBJ2-7; D possibly corresponds to TRBD1 (5 bases). CDR3 region: CASSYRGDEHYEQYF. The CDR3 DNA is TGTGCCAGCAGTTACAGGGGCGATGAACATTACGAGCAGTACTTC.